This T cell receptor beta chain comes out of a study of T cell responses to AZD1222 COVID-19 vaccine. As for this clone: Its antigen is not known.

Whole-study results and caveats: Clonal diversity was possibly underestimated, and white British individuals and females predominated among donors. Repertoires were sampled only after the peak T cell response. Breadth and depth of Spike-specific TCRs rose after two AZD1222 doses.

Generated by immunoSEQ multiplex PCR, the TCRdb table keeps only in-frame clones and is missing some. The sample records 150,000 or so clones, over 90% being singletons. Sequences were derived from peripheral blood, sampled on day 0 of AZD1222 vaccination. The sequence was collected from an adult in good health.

The CDR3 bases are TGTGCCAGCAGTCCTGTAGGGACGGCCTCCTACGAGCAGTACTTC. This encodes CASSPVGTASYEQYF. The V call is TRBV28, the J call TRBJ2-7; D is tentatively TRBD1 or TRBD2 (5 bases each). The ends were cut back, 5 bases at V and 0 bases at J, with 14 bases in the middle. This CDR3 has 15 residues. Germline CDR1 MDHEN, CDR2 SYDVKM.